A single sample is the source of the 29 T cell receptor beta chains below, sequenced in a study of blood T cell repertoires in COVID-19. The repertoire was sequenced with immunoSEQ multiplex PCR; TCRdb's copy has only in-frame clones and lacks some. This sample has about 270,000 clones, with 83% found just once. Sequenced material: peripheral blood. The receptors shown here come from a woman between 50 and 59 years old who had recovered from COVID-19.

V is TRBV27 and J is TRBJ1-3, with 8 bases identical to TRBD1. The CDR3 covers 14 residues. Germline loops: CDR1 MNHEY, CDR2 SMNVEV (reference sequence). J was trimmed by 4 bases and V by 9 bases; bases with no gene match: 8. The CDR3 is CASSIRGPGNTIYF. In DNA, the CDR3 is TGTGCCAGTTCCATCAGGGGGCCAGGAAACACCATATATTTT.

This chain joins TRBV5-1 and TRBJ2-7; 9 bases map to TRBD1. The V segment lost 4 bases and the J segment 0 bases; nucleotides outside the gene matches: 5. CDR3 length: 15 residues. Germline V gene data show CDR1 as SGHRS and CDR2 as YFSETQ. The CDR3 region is CASSTGQGSSYEQYF. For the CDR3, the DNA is TGCGCCAGCAGCACCGGACAGGGGAGCTCCTACGAGCAGTACTTC.

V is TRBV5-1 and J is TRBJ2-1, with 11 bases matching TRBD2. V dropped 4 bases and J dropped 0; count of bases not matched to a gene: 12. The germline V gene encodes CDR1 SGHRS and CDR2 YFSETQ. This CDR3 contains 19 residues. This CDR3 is CASSPGLAGKYSSYNEQFF. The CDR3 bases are TGCGCCAGCAGCCCAGGACTAGCGGGCAAATATAGCTCCTACAATGAGCAGTTCTTC.

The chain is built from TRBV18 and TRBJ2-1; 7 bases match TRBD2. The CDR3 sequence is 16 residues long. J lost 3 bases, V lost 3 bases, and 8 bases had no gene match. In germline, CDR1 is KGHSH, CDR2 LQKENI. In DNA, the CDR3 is TGTGCCAGCTCACCTCCGGCGGGAGCCTACTACAATGAGCAGTTCTTC. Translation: CASSPPAGAYYNEQFF.

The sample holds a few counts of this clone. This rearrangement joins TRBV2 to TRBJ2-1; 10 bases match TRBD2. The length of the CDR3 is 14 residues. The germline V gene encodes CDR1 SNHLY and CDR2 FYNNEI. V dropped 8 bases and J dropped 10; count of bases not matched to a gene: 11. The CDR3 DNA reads TGTGCCAGCGCCCTAGCGGGAGCCCCCCCCGAGCAGTTCTTC. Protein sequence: CASALAGAPPEQFF.

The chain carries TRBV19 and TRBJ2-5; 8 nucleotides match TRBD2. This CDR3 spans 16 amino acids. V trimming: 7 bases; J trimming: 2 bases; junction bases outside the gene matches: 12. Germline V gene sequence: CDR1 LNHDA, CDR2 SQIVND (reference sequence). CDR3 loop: CASTPGGDWRQETQYF. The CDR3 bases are TGTGCCAGTACCCCGGGAGGGGACTGGAGACAAGAGACCCAGTACTTC. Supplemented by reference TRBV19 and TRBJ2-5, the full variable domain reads DGGITQSPKYLFRKEGQNVTLSCEQNLNHDAMYWYRQDPGQGLRLIYYSQIVNDFQKGDIAEGYSVSREKKESFPLTVTSAQKNPTAFYLCASTPGGDWRQETQYFGPGTRLLVL.

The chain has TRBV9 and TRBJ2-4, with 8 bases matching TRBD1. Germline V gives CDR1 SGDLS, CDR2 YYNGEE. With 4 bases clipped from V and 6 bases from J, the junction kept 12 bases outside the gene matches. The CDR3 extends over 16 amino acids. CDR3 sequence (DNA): TGTGCCAGCAGCCCGAGGGGACAGGATGATAGAAACATTCAGTACTTC. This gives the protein CASSPRGQDDRNIQYF.

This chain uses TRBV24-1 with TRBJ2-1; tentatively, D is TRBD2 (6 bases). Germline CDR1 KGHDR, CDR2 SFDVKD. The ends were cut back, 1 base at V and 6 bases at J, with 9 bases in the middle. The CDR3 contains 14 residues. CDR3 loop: CATSDFRGSNEQFF. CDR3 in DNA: TGTGCCACCAGTGATTTTCGGGGGTCCAATGAGCAGTTCTTC.

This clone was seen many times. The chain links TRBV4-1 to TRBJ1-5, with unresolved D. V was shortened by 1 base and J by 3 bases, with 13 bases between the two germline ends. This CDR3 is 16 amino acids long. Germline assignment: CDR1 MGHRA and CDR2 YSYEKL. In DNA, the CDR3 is TGCGCCAGCAGCCAAGGTCCAGGTTTCTCCAATCAGCCCCAGCATTTT. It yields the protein CASSQGPGFSNQPQHF.

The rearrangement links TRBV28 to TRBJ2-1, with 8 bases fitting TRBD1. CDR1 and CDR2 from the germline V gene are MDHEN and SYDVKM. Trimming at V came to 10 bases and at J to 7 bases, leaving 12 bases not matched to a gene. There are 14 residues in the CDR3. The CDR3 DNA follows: TGTGCCATTGTATCAGGGGGCGCGTTGAATGAGCAGTTCTTC. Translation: CAIVSGGALNEQFF.

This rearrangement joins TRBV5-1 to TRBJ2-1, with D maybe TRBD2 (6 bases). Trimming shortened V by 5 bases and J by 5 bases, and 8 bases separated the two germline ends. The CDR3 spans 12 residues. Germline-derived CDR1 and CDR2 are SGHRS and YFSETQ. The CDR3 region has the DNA TGCGCCAGCAGGCGGGGCGACAATGAGCAGTTCTTC. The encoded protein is CASRRGDNEQFF.

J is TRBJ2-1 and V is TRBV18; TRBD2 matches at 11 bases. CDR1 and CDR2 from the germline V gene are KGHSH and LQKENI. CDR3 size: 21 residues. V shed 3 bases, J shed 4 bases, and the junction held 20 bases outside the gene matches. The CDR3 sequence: CASSPRRSEGLADRRYNEQFF. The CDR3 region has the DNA TGTGCCAGCTCACCGAGGAGATCCGAGGGACTAGCGGACAGAAGATACAATGAGCAGTTCTTC.

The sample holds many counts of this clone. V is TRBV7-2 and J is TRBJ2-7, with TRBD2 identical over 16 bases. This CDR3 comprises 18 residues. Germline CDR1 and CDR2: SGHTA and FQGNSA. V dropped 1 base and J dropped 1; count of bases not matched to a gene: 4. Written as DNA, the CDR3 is TGTGCCAGCAGCTTAGAGGGGACTAGCGGGGGGGAATCCTACGAGCAGTACTTC. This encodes CASSLEGTSGGESYEQYF.

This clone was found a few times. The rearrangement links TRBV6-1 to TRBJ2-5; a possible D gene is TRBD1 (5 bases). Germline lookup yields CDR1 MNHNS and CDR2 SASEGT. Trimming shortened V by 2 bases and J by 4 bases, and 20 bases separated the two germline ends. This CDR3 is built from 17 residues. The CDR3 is CASSEKSAGWVIETQYF. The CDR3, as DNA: TGTGCCAGCAGTGAAAAGAGTGCAGGGTGGGTAATAGAGACCCAGTACTTC.

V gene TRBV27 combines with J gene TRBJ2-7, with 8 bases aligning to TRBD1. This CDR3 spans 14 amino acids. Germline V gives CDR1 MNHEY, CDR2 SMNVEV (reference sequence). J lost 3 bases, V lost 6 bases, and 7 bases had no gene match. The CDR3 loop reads CASRGQETYYEQYF. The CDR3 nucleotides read TGTGCCAGCAGGGGACAGGAGACATACTACGAGCAGTACTTC.

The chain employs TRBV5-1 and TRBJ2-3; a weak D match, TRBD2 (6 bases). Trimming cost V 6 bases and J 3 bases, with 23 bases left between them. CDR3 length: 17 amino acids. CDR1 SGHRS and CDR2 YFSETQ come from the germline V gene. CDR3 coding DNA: TGCGCCAGCAAAACTGTCGGCGGCGGGATGGGAACAGATACGCAGTATTTT. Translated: CASKTVGGGMGTDTQYF. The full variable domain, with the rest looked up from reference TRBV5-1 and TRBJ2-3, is KAGVTQTPRYLIKTRGQQVTLSCSPISGHRSVSWYQQTPGQGLQFLFEYFSETQRNKGNFPGRFSGRQFSNSRSEMNVSTLELGDSALYLCASKTVGGGMGTDTQYFGPGTRLTVL.

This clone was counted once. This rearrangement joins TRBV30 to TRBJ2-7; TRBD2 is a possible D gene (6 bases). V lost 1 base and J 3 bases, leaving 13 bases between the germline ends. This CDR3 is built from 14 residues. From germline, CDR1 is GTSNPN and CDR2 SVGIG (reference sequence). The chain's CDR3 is CAWSEDGRHYEQYF. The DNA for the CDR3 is TGTGCCTGGAGTGAGGACGGGAGACACTACGAGCAGTACTTC.

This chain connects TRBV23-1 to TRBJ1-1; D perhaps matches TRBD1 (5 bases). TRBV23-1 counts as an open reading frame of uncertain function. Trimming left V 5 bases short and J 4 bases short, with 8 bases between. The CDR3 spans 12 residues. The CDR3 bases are TGCGCCAGCAGTGACAGACCCACTGAAGCTTTCTTT. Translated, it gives CASSDRPTEAFF.

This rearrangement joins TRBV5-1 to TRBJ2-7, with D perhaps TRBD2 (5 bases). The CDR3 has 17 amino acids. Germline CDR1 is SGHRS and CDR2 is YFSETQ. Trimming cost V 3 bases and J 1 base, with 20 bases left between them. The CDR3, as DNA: TGCGCCAGCAGCTACACCGTTATAGGGAGTGGGTCCTACGAGCAGTACTTC. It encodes CASSYTVIGSGSYEQYF. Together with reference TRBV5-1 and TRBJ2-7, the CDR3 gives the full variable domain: KAGVTQTPRYLIKTRGQQVTLSCSPISGHRSVSWYQQTPGQGLQFLFEYFSETQRNKGNFPGRFSGRQFSNSRSEMNVSTLELGDSALYLCASSYTVIGSGSYEQYFGPGTRLTVT.

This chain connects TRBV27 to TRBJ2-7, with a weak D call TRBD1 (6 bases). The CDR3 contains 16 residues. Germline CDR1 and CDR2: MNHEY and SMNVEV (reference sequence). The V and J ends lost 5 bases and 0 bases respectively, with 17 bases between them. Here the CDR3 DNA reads TGTGCCAGCAGTCCCATGAGGGGGTTTTCCTCCTACGAGCAGTACTTC. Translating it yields CASSPMRGFSSYEQYF.

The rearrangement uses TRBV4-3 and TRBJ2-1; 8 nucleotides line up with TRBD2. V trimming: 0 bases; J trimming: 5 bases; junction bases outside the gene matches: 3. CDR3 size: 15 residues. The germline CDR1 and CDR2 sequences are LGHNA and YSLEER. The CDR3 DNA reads TGCGCCAGCAGCCAAGAGACAGCGGGGGACAATGAGCAGTTCTTC. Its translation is CASSQETAGDNEQFF.

CDR3 in amino acids: CSVEPPTDQETQYF. In nucleotides, the CDR3 is TGCAGCGTCGAACCCCCCACAGATCAAGAGACCCAGTACTTC. The genes are TRBV29-1 and TRBJ2-5; D is unclear. This CDR3 has 14 amino acids. Germline values: CDR1 SQVTM, CDR2 ANQGSEA. Trimming took off 6 bases at V and 2 bases at J, with 16 bases between the two ends.

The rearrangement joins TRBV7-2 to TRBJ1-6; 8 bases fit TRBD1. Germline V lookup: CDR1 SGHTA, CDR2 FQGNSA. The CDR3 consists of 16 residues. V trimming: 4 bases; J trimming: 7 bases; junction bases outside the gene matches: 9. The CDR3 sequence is CASSSGARTGNSPLHF. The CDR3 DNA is TGTGCCAGCAGCTCAGGGGCGAGGACAGGGAATTCACCCCTCCACTTT.

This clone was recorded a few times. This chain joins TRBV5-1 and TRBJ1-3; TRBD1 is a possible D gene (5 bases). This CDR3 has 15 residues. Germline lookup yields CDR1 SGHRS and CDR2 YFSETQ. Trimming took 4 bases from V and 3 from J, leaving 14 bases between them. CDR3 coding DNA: TGCGCCAGCAGCCCGTCTGGGGGGGTTGGAAACACCATATATTTT. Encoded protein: CASSPSGGVGNTIYF.

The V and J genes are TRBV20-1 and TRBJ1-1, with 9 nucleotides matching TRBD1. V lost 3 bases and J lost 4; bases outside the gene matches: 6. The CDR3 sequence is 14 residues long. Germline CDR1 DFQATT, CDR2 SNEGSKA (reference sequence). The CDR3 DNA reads TGCAGTGCTAGTAGGACAGGGGTATTCACTGAAGCTTTCTTT. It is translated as CSASRTGVFTEAFF.

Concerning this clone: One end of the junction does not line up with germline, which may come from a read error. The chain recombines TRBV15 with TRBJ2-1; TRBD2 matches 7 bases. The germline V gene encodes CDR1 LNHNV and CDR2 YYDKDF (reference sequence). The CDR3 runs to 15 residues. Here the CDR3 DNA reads TGTGCCACCAGCGGAGACGGGGGGTTTAACAATGAGCAGTTCTTC. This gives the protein CATSGDGGFNNEQFF. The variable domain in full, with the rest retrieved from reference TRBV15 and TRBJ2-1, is DAMVIQNPRYQVTQFGKPVTLSCSQTLNHNVMYWYQQKSSQAPKLLFHYYDKDFNNEADTPDNFQSRRPNTSFCFLDIRSPGLGDTAMYLCATSGDGGFNNEQFFGPGTRLTVL.

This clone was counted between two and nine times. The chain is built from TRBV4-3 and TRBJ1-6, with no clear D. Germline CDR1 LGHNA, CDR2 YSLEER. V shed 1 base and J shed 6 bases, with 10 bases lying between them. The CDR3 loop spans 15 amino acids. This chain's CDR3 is CASSQGEMINSPLHF. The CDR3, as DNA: TGCGCCAGCAGCCAAGGGGAGATGATTAATTCACCCCTCCACTTT.

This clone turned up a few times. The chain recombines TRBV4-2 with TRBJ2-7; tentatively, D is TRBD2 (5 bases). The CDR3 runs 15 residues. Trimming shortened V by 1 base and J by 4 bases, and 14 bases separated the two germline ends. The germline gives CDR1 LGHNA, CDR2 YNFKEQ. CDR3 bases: TGTGCCAGCAGCCAAGGGATGCTAGCCCCTTACGAGCAGTACTTC. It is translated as CASSQGMLAPYEQYF.

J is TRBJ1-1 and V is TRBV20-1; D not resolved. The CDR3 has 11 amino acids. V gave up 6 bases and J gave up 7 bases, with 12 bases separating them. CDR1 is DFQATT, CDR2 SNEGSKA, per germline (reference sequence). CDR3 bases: TGCAGTGCCGGGCGGGTCGGTGAAGCTTTCTTT. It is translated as CSAGRVGEAFF.